This T cell receptor (beta chain) was captured by sequencing in a study of siplizumab effects on memory and regulatory T cells. Of note for this clone: The antigen remains undetermined.

Whole-study findings and limits: Researchers could not give a naive or memory phenotype to roughly 80-96% of proliferating CD4+ or CD8+ clones. It seemed that naive T cells were more diverse than memory cells and were major contributors to the alloresponse.

Per germline, CDR1 MNHEY and CDR2 SMNVEV (reference sequence). The V gene lost 4 bases and the J gene lost 7 bases, with 17 bases spanning the gap. The CDR3 is 15 residues long. TCRdb keeps only in-frame clones here, not all; method: immunoSEQ multiplex PCR. The sample records 80,000 to 130,000 clones, about 91% being singletons. The sequence came from a human donor in good health. Some clones in this sample may be carry-over from other donors' samples. Material: CD4+ T cells sorted from blood. This chain connects TRBV27 to TRBJ1-5; D not resolved. The CDR3 coding sequence is TGTGCCAGCAGTTCCCGGGGTCGGGGAGTCCAGCCCCAGCATTTT. Protein: CASSSRGRGVQPQHF.